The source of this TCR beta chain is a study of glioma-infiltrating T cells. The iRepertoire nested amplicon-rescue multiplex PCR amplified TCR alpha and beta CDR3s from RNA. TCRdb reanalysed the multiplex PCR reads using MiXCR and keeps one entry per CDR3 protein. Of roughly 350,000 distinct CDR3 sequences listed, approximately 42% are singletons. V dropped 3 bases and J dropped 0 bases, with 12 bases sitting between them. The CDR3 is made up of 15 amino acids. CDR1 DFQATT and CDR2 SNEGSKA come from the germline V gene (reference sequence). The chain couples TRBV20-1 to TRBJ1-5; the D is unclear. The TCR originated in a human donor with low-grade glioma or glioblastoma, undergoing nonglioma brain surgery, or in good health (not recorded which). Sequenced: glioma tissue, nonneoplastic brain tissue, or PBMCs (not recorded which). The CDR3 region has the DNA TGCAGTGCTAGTTGGGCAGCCGCTAGCAATCAGCCCCAGCATTTT. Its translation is CSASWAAASNQPQHF.